This TCR beta chain comes out of a study of blood T cell repertoires in COVID-19. Study-level information: Sample material is recorded as cDNA or gDNA derived from T cells, B-cell-depleted T cells, or PBMCs.

Repertoires were generated with immunoSEQ multiplex PCR, while TCRdb's copy carries only in-frame clones and drops some. The sample has some 190,000 clones; approximately 80% are singletons. This clone has only one observation. The CDR3 spans 16 residues. V shed 3 bases, J shed 5 bases, and the junction held 8 bases outside the gene matches. The germline V gene has CDR1 MNHEY and CDR2 SMNVEV (reference sequence). The receptor was isolated from a man in his thirties or forties with acute COVID-19. The sample was PBMCs or T cells enriched from blood (not recorded which). V and J are TRBV27 and TRBJ2-2; 8 positions agree with TRBD2. The CDR3 sequence: CASSFRGGLRTGELFF. In nucleotides, the CDR3 is TGTGCCAGCAGTTTCCGGGGGGGCCTTCGAACCGGGGAGCTGTTTTTT.